The 32 T cell receptor beta chains below all came from one sample that was sequenced in a study of T cell responses to AZD1222 COVID-19 vaccine. Profiling relied on immunoSEQ multiplex PCR, and the TCRdb table lists in-frame clones only, not all of them. The data show more than 110,000 clones, with about 90% seen just once and less than 3.5% held by the top ten. The sequences come from peripheral blood, collected 28 days after the second AZD1222 dose. The receptors were sampled from an adult who received the AZD1222 COVID-19 vaccine.

The chain is built from TRBV6-5 and TRBJ1-5; tentatively, D is TRBD1 (6 bases). The CDR3 length is 15 residues. Deletions cut 6 bases from V and 5 bases from J, with 17 bases between. Germline CDR1 MNHEY, CDR2 SVGAGI. The CDR3 region has the DNA TGTGCCAGCAGAGGGGGGTCGGTTGATTATCAGCCCCAGCATTTT. This translates into CASRGGSVDYQPQHF.

The rearrangement links TRBV28 to TRBJ1-3; D is possibly TRBD1 (6 bases). The CDR3 contains 17 residues. Germline V CDR1 and CDR2: MDHEN, SYDVKM. Trimming stripped 5 bases from V and 14 bases from J, with 31 bases between. The CDR3 DNA sequence: TGTGCCAGCAGTCCTCTGGGACAAGGCGTGAGAGGAGGGAAATTATATTTT. It codes for CASSPLGQGVRGGKLYF.

The chain has TRBV27 and TRBJ2-6, with D possibly being TRBD2 (5 bases). In germline, CDR1 is MNHEY, CDR2 SMNVEV (reference sequence). CDR3 length: 16 residues. Trimming took off 5 bases at V and 2 bases at J, with 13 bases between the two ends. In DNA, the CDR3 is TGTGCCAGCAGTGGACTTCCTAAGGCTGGGGCCAACGTCCTGACTTTC. Protein sequence: CASSGLPKAGANVLTF.

V gene TRBV19 combines with J gene TRBJ2-2, with a tentative D call TRBD2 (5 bases). V lost 5 bases and J 6 bases, leaving 16 bases between the germline ends. Looked up from germline, CDR1 is LNHDA and CDR2 is SQIVND (reference sequence). The CDR3 contains 15 residues. The CDR3 DNA follows: TGTGCCAGTAGTGGATCTAGCATAAGCTCCGGGGAGCTGTTTTTT. Its translation: CASSGSSISSGELFF.

V is TRBV5-1 and J is TRBJ1-3, with 7 bases that match TRBD1. The germline gives CDR1 SGHRS, CDR2 YFSETQ. The CDR3 contains 15 residues. Trimming took 0 bases from V and 4 from J; bases not matched to a gene: 4. For the CDR3, the DNA is TGCGCCAGCAGCTTGGACAGGGGATCAGGAAACACCATATATTTT. Protein: CASSLDRGSGNTIYF.

The chain uses TRBV28 and TRBJ2-7; 8 nucleotides align to TRBD1. In germline, CDR1 is MDHEN, CDR2 SYDVKM. The V segment lost 3 bases and the J segment 2 bases; nucleotides outside the gene matches: 3. This CDR3 region has 14 residues. CDR3 protein: CASSFGTGAYEQYF. The CDR3 region has the DNA TGTGCCAGCAGTTTTGGGACAGGAGCCTACGAGCAGTACTTC.

The chain combines TRBV19 with TRBJ1-1, with a tentative D call TRBD1 (5 bases). Trimming pared 2 bases from V and 0 bases from J, leaving 13 bases between. Germline loops: CDR1 LNHDA, CDR2 SQIVND (reference sequence). CDR3 length: 16 amino acids. The CDR3 bases are TGTGCCAGTAGTATATGGGGCACAGCAATGAACACTGAAGCTTTCTTT. Translated: CASSIWGTAMNTEAFF. The full variable domain, in which reference TRBV19 and TRBJ1-1 provide the parts outside the CDR3, is DGGITQSPKYLFRKEGQNVTLSCEQNLNHDAMYWYRQDPGQGLRLIYYSQIVNDFQKGDIAEGYSVSREKKESFPLTVTSAQKNPTAFYLCASSIWGTAMNTEAFFGQGTRLTVV.

The chain joins TRBV6-5 to TRBJ1-6; D perhaps matches TRBD1 (5 bases). This CDR3 comprises 13 residues. The germline CDR1 and CDR2 sequences are MNHEY and SVGAGI. V lost 5 bases, J lost 7 bases, and 9 bases lay in between. CDR3 amino acids: CASSRDGNSPLHF. DNA for the CDR3: TGTGCCAGCAGTCGGGACGGAAATTCACCCCTCCACTTT.

This chain joins TRBV18 and TRBJ2-3; the D is unclear. CDR3 size: 14 residues. Between the trimmed V and J ends, which lost 2 bases and 5 bases, there was a span of 11 bases. Germline loops: CDR1 KGHSH, CDR2 LQKENI. Written as DNA, the CDR3 is TGTGCCAGCTCACCAGTGACGAGCCAAGATACGCAGTATTTT. Protein: CASSPVTSQDTQYF. Combining the CDR3 with reference TRBV18 and TRBJ2-3 gives the whole variable domain NAGVMQNPRHLVRRRGQEARLRCSPMKGHSHVYWYRQLPEEGLKFMVYLQKENIIDESGMPKERFSAEFPKEGPSILRIQQVVRGDSAAYFCASSPVTSQDTQYFGPGTRLTVL.

The CDR3 nucleotides are TGTGCCACCAGCGCCAGGCAGGGAATTAGCAATCAGCCCCAGCATTTT. This translates into CATSARQGISNQPQHF. J is TRBJ1-5 and V is TRBV24-1; D may be TRBD1 (5 bases). This CDR3 has 16 residues. Germline loops: CDR1 KGHDR, CDR2 SFDVKD. Trimming pared 7 bases from V and 0 bases from J, leaving 15 bases between.

The chain employs TRBV7-9 and TRBJ1-1; 9 bases match TRBD1. The junction had 8 bases not matched to a gene; V was cut back by 5 bases and J by 4 bases. Germline lookup yields CDR1 SEHNR and CDR2 FQNEAQ (reference sequence). The CDR3 length is 15 residues. The CDR3 reads CASSGGTGKSTEAFF. The DNA of the CDR3 is TGTGCCAGCAGCGGTGGGACAGGGAAAAGCACTGAAGCTTTCTTT. Filled out from reference TRBV7-9 and TRBJ1-1, the complete variable domain reads DTGVSQNPRHKITKRGQNVTFRCDPISEHNRLYWYRQTLGQGPEFLTYFQNEAQLEKSRLLSDRFSAERPKGSFSTLEIQRTEQGDSAMYLCASSGGTGKSTEAFFGQGTRLTVV.

The chain combines TRBV6-5 with TRBJ1-3, with a possible D match to TRBD1 (6 bases). Germline lookup yields CDR1 MNHEY and CDR2 SVGAGI. Trimming took off 8 bases at V and 0 bases at J, with 8 bases between the two ends. The CDR3 has 13 residues. The CDR3 spells CASGQFSGNTIYF. CDR3 bases: TGTGCCAGCGGACAGTTCTCTGGAAACACCATATATTTT.

The V gene is TRBV2, the J gene TRBJ1-1; no reliable D call. V was pared by 1 base and J by 0 bases, with 12 bases between. CDR1 is SNHLY and CDR2 is FYNNEI in the germline V gene. CDR3 length: 16 residues. CDR3 sequence (DNA): TGTGCCAGCAGTGAAGGTGGGGTAGGAATGAACACTGAAGCTTTCTTT. Its protein is CASSEGGVGMNTEAFF.

The genes are TRBV10-3 and TRBJ1-5; 7 bases match TRBD1. With V trimmed by 3 bases and J by 1 base, 3 bases remained unmatched. This CDR3 contains 15 residues. CDR1 and CDR2 (germline): ENHRY, SYGVKD. CDR3 in DNA: TGTGCCATCAGTGAACAGGGGATAAGCAATCAGCCCCAGCATTTT. As protein: CAISEQGISNQPQHF.

This sequence joins TRBV7-2 and TRBJ2-3; TRBD2 matches at 12 bases. Germline assignment: CDR1 SGHTA and CDR2 FQGNSA. The CDR3 sequence is 19 residues long. V shed 0 bases, J shed 6 bases, and the junction held 13 bases outside the gene matches. CDR3 region: CASSLARGKLAGGPDTQYF. The CDR3 DNA reads TGTGCCAGCAGCTTAGCCCGGGGGAAACTAGCGGGAGGTCCCGATACGCAGTATTTT.

The V gene is TRBV7-2, the J gene TRBJ2-7; TRBD1 matches 7 bases. The CDR3 spans 14 residues. J gave up 1 base and V 4 bases, and 4 bases lay outside the gene matches. The germline V gene encodes CDR1 SGHTA and CDR2 FQGNSA. The DNA of the CDR3 is TGTGCCAGCAGCTCTAAGACAGGGTCCTACGAGCAGTACTTC. Its protein is CASSSKTGSYEQYF.

CDR3: CSASIQGNYGYTF. In DNA, the CDR3 is TGCAGTGCTAGTATACAGGGCAACTATGGCTACACCTTC. This chain uses TRBV20-1 with TRBJ1-2; tentative D call: TRBD1 (6 bases). Trimming left V 3 bases short and J 2 bases short, with 10 bases between. CDR1 and CDR2 from the germline V gene are DFQATT and SNEGSKA (reference sequence). This CDR3 is 13 amino acids long.

This rearrangement joins TRBV25-1 to TRBJ2-7; D may be TRBD1 (6 bases). V was clipped by 1 base and J by 4 bases, with 14 bases between them. This CDR3 contains 15 residues. Germline CDR1 reads MGHDK; CDR2 reads SYGVNS. This CDR3 is CASSESGWQGYEQYF. CDR3 nucleotides: TGTGCCAGCAGTGAATCAGGGTGGCAGGGGTACGAGCAGTACTTC.

The chain couples TRBV19 to TRBJ1-5, with a tentative D call TRBD1 (6 bases). CDR1 and CDR2 (germline): LNHDA, SQIVND (reference sequence). V was trimmed by 6 bases and J by 4 bases, leaving 22 bases between them. This CDR3 has 17 residues. This chain's CDR3 is CASSVLNREGLNQPQHF. Written as DNA, the CDR3 is TGTGCCAGTAGCGTACTAAACAGGGAGGGTTTGAATCAGCCCCAGCATTTT.

The V and J genes are TRBV27 and TRBJ1-2, with 7 bases that match TRBD1. CDR1 and CDR2 (germline): MNHEY, SMNVEV (reference sequence). The CDR3 loop spans 16 amino acids. V lost 6 bases, J lost 4 bases, and 14 bases stayed unmatched. The DNA of the CDR3 is TGTGCCAGCAGCTATAAATACCGGGACAGCATCTATGGCTACACCTTC. Its protein product is CASSYKYRDSIYGYTF.

CDR3 amino acids: CASSWVGETQYF. The CDR3 DNA sequence: TGTGCCAGCAGTTGGGTGGGAGAGACCCAGTACTTC. The rearrangement links TRBV12-3 or TRBV12-4 to TRBJ2-5; D is ambiguous. This CDR3 contains 12 residues. V was cut by 4 bases and J by 4 bases, with 7 bases left in between.

This chain uses TRBV2 with TRBJ1-5; tentative D call: TRBD1 (6 bases). CDR3 length: 15 residues. Per germline, CDR1 SNHLY and CDR2 FYNNEI. Trimming pared 3 bases from V and 1 base from J, leaving 10 bases between. The CDR3 loop reads CASSEDSLSNQPQHF. The CDR3 DNA reads TGTGCCAGCAGTGAGGACAGTCTAAGCAATCAGCCCCAGCATTTT.

The chain is built from TRBV10-3 and TRBJ2-1, with D hard to call. V was shortened by 0 bases and J by 4 bases, with 7 bases between the two germline ends. CDR1 is ENHRY and CDR2 is SYGVKD in the germline V gene. The CDR3 is 14 amino acids. The CDR3 region is CAISESIGYNEQFF. The CDR3 DNA reads as TGTGCCATCAGTGAGTCGATTGGATACAATGAGCAGTTCTTC.

This chain connects TRBV29-1 to TRBJ2-6; 7 nucleotides align to TRBD2. From germline, CDR1 is SQVTM and CDR2 ANQGSEA. Trimming cost V 5 bases and J 0 bases; bases outside gene matches: 4. The CDR3 covers 15 residues. This CDR3 reads CSVTAGNSGANVLTF. The CDR3 region has the DNA TGCAGCGTTACAGCGGGAAACTCTGGGGCCAACGTCCTGACTTTC.

This clone appeared once. The chain combines TRBV7-9 with TRBJ1-1; perhaps TRBD1 as D (6 bases). V lost 5 bases and J lost 3, with 13 bases in between. CDR3 size: 14 residues. From germline, CDR1 is SEHNR and CDR2 FQNEAQ (reference sequence). CDR3 sequence (DNA): TGTGCCAGCAGCGCACAGGGTGGTGACACTGAAGCTTTCTTT. It specifies CASSAQGGDTEAFF. The full variable domain, with the rest looked up from reference TRBV7-9 and TRBJ1-1, is DTGVSQNPRHKITKRGQNVTFRCDPISEHNRLYWYRQTLGQGPEFLTYFQNEAQLEKSRLLSDRFSAERPKGSFSTLEIQRTEQGDSAMYLCASSAQGGDTEAFFGQGTRLTVV.

The chain has TRBV9 and TRBJ2-2; D is undetermined. Germline lookup yields CDR1 SGDLS and CDR2 YYNGEE. This CDR3 comprises 12 residues. Trimming took off 4 bases at V and 5 bases at J, with 6 bases between the two ends. The CDR3 DNA sequence: TGTGCCAGCAGCCAGAGGACCGGGGAGCTGTTTTTT. As protein: CASSQRTGELFF. The complete variable domain, with remaining parts taken from reference TRBV9 and TRBJ2-2, reads DSGVTQTPKHLITATGQRVTLRCSPRSGDLSVYWYQQSLDQGLQFLIQYYNGEERAKGNILERFSAQQFPDLHSELNLSSLELGDSALYFCASSQRTGELFFGEGSRLTVL.

V usage is TRBV5-6 and J usage is TRBJ1-2; D possibly corresponds to TRBD1 (5 bases). V dropped 3 bases and J dropped 4 bases, with 19 bases sitting between them. Germline CDR1 and CDR2: SGHDT and YYEEEE. The length of the CDR3 is 16 residues. This CDR3 reads CASSSSWVTDIYGYTF. The DNA of the CDR3 is TGTGCCAGCAGCTCGAGTTGGGTGACAGATATCTATGGCTACACCTTC.

The chain has TRBV4-3 and TRBJ1-2, with D possibly TRBD1 on 6 matching bases. The CDR3 runs 14 residues. CDR1 is LGHNA, CDR2 YSLEER, per germline. Deletions cut 1 base from V and 8 bases from J, with 14 bases between. The CDR3 sequence: CASSQGTGRRGYTF. CDR3 coding DNA: TGCGCCAGCAGCCAAGGTACAGGGAGGAGGGGCTACACCTTC.

This clone appeared a few times. The chain joins TRBV28 to TRBJ2-5; D gene uncertain. Germline V gives CDR1 MDHEN, CDR2 SYDVKM. The CDR3 loop spans 14 amino acids. Trimming cost V 6 bases and J 4 bases, with 15 bases left between them. The CDR3 DNA is TGTGCCAGCAGATCTCACCGGCTCCCAGAGACCCAGTACTTC. Translation gives CASRSHRLPETQYF.

Only one count was recorded for this clone. The gene calls are TRBV7-2 and TRBJ1-3, with D perhaps TRBD1 (6 bases). The CDR3 loop spans 16 amino acids. With 0 bases removed from V and 1 base from J, the gap between germline ends came to 10 bases. Germline V lookup: CDR1 SGHTA, CDR2 FQGNSA. Written as DNA, the CDR3 is TGTGCCAGCAGCTTAGCCGCAGGGGAATCTGGAAACACCATATATTTT. It yields the protein CASSLAAGESGNTIYF.

The chain employs TRBV18 and TRBJ2-3; the D gene is possibly TRBD1 (5 bases). Trimming pared 2 bases from V and 1 base from J, leaving 10 bases between. Germline V gene lookup returns CDR1 KGHSH and CDR2 LQKENI. The CDR3 runs to 15 residues. The DNA of the CDR3 is TGTGCCAGCTCACCAAACGGCAGGGGCACAGATACGCAGTATTTT. Translated, it gives CASSPNGRGTDTQYF. The full variable domain, completed using reference TRBV18 and TRBJ2-3, is NAGVMQNPRHLVRRRGQEARLRCSPMKGHSHVYWYRQLPEEGLKFMVYLQKENIIDESGMPKERFSAEFPKEGPSILRIQQVVRGDSAAYFCASSPNGRGTDTQYFGPGTRLTVL.

The chain is built from TRBV24-1 and TRBJ1-2, with D hard to call. This CDR3 spans 15 amino acids. Trimming cost V 1 base and J 8 bases, with 16 bases left between them. The germline V gene encodes CDR1 KGHDR and CDR2 SFDVKD. CDR3 protein: CATSDFNGQLEGYTF. CDR3 coding DNA: TGTGCCACCAGTGATTTTAACGGGCAGCTTGAGGGCTACACCTTC.